The text below deals with one TCR beta chain. These data come from a study of T cells in Graves' hyperthyroidism and ophthalmopathy. The TCR beta CDR3 regions underwent amplification using RNA transcripts as the source. During a first-round RT-PCR of the TCR CDR3, the HTBI primer set was used. From the multiplex PCR reads, TCRdb called clonotypes with MiXCR, one entry per CDR3 protein. The sample has roughly 360,000 distinct CDR3 sequences; about 13% are singletons. Trimming left V 6 bases short and J 3 bases short, with 16 bases between. This CDR3 is 14 amino acids long. Germline values: CDR1 DFQATT, CDR2 SNEGSKA (reference sequence).

This receptor was taken from a man aged 30 to 39 with Graves' hyperthyroidism that later progressed to Graves' ophthalmopathy. The rearrangement joins TRBV20-1 to TRBJ2-3; either TRBD1 or TRBD2 may supply D (5 bases each). Sequencing was performed on blood. The CDR3 bases are TGCAGTGCGCCGAAGGCAGAGGGGACAGATACGCAGTATTTT. This encodes CSAPKAEGTDTQYF.